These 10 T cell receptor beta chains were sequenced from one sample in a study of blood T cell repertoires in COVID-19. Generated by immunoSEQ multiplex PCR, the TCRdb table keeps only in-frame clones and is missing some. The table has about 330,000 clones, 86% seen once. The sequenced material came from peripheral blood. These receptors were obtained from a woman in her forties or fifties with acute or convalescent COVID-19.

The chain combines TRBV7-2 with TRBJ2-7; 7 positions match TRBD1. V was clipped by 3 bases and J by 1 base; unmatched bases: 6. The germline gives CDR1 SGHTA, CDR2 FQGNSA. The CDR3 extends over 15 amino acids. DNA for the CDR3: TGTGCCAGCAGCTTGGACAGGACGATGTCCTACGAGCAGTACTTC. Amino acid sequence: CASSLDRTMSYEQYF.

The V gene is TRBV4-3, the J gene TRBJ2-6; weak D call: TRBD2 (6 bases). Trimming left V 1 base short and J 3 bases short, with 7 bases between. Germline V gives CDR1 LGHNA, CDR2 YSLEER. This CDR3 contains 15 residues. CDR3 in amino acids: CASSQVGGGANVLTF. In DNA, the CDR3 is TGCGCCAGCAGCCAAGTGGGGGGTGGGGCCAACGTCCTGACTTTC.

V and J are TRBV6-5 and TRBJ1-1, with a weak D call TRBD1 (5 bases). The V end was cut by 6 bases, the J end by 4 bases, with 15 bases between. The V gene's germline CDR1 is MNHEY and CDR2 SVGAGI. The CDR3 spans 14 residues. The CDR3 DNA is TGTGCCAGCAGCCCACAGCGCGGGGGCACTGAAGCTTTCTTT. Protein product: CASSPQRGGTEAFF.

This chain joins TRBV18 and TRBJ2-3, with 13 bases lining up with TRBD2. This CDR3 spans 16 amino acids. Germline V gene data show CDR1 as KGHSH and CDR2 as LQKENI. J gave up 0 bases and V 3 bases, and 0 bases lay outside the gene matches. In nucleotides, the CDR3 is TGTGCCAGCTCACCGGGACTAGCGGGAAGCACAGATACGCAGTATTTT. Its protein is CASSPGLAGSTDTQYF.

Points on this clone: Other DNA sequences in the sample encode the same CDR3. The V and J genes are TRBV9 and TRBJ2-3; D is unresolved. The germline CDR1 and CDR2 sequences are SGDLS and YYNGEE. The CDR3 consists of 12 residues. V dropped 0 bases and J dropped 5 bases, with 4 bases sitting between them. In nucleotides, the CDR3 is TGTGCCAGCAGCGTAGATATAGATACGCAGTATTTT. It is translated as CASSVDIDTQYF.

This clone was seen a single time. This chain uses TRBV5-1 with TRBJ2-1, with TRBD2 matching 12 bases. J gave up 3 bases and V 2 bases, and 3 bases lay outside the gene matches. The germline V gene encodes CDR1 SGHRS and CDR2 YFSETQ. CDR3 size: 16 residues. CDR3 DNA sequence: TGCGCCAGCAGCTTTTCGACTAGCGGGGGCTACAATGAGCAGTTCTTC. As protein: CASSFSTSGGYNEQFF.

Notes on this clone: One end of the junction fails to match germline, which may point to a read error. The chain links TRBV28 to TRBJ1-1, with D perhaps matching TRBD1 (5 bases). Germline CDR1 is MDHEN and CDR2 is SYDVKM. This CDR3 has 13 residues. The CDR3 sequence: CASTLRGDTEAFF. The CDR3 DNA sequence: TGTGCCAGCACTTTACGGGGGGACACTGAAGCTTTCTTT.

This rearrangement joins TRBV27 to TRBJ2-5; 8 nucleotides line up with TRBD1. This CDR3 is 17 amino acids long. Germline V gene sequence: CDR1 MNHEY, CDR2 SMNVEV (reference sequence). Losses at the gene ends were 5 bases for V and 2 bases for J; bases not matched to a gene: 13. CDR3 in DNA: TGTGCCAGCAGTCTACGCTGGGGGACAGGAGGACAAGAGACCCAGTACTTC. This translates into CASSLRWGTGGQETQYF.

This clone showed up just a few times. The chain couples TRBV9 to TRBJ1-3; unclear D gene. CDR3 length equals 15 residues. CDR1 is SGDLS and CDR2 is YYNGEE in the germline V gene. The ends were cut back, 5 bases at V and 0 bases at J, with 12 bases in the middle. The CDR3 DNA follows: TGTGCCAGCAGACCTGCCGGGATCTCTGGAAACACCATATATTTT. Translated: CASRPAGISGNTIYF.

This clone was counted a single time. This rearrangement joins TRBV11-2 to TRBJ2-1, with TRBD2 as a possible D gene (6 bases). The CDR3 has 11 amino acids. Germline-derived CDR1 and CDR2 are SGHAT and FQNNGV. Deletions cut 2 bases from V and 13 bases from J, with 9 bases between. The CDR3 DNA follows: TGTGCCAGCAGCTTATGGGGAGGACAGTTCTTC. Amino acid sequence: CASSLWGGQFF.